The 4 T cell receptor beta chains reported below all come from one sample, sequenced in a study of Graves' ophthalmopathy and Graves' hyperthyroidism. Amplification of TCR beta CDR3 regions used RNA transcripts. The first round was an RT-PCR with HTBI primers, and the second round was a multiplex PCR. TCRdb ran MiXCR on the multiplex PCR reads and lists one entry per CDR3 protein. This sample has 650,000 to 900,000 distinct CDR3 sequences, with around 40% found just once. Sequences were obtained from peripheral blood. The receptors stem from an adult man with Graves' ophthalmopathy.

This clonotype was observed at least ten times. V gene TRBV7-9 combines with J gene TRBJ1-1; D ambiguous. The germline V and J ends were trimmed by 3 bases and 1 base, with 6 bases remaining between them. CDR1 SEHNR and CDR2 FQNEAQ come from the germline V gene (reference sequence). This CDR3 has 13 residues. The DNA for the CDR3 is TGTGCCAGCAGCTTCCAGGCGAACACTGAAGCTTTCTTT. Translating gives CASSFQANTEAFF.

This clonotype appeared a few times. The V and J genes are TRBV6-5 and TRBJ1-1, with D uncertain. Germline assignment: CDR1 MNHEY and CDR2 SVGAGI. The V and J ends lost 1 base and 5 bases respectively, with 14 bases between them. This CDR3 contains 15 residues. The CDR3 is CASSYLSVTTTEAFF. The CDR3 nucleotides are TGTGCCAGCAGTTACTTGTCTGTGACGACGACTGAAGCTTTCTTT.

The chain employs TRBV15 and TRBJ1-3, with 7 bases lining up with TRBD1. The CDR3 extends over 17 amino acids. CDR1 LNHNV and CDR2 YYDKDF come from the germline V gene (reference sequence). V dropped 0 bases and J dropped 1; count of bases not matched to a gene: 6. CDR3 sequence reads: CATSRDPGTASGNTIYF. The CDR3 nucleotides read TGTGCCACCAGCAGAGATCCAGGGACAGCATCTGGAAACACCATATATTTT.

Worth noting for this clonotype: Mismatch with germline at one junction end may stem from a read error. The chain employs TRBV10-3 and TRBJ1-4; D uncertain. CDR3 size: 14 residues. Germline CDR1 is ENHRY and CDR2 is SYGVKD. CDR3 in amino acids: CASSYSRRMKKLFF. CDR3 bases: TGTGCCAGCAGTTACTCGAGGAGAATGAAAAAACTGTTTTTT.